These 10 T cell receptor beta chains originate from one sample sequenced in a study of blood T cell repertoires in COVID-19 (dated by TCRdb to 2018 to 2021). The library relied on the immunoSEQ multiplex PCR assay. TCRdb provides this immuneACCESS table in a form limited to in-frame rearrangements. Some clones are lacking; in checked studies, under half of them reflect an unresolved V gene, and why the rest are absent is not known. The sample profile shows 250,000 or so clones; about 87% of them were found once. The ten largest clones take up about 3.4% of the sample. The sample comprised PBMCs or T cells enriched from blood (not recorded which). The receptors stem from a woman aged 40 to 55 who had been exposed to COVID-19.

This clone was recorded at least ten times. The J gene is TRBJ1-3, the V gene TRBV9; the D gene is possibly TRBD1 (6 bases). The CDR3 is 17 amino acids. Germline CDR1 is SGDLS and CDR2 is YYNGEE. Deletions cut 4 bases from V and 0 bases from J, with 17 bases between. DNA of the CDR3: TGTGCCAGCAGCCCCCAGGGGCCCTCTCTCTCTGGAAACACCATATATTTT. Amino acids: CASSPQGPSLSGNTIYF. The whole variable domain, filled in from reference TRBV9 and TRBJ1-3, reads DSGVTQTPKHLITATGQRVTLRCSPRSGDLSVYWYQQSLDQGLQFLIQYYNGEERAKGNILERFSAQQFPDLHSELNLSSLELGDSALYFCASSPQGPSLSGNTIYFGEGSWLTVV.

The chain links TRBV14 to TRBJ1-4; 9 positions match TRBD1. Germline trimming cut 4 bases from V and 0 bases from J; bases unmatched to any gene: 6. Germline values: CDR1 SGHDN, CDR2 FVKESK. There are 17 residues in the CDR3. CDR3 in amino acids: CASSPYRGRTTNEKLFF. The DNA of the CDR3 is TGTGCCAGCAGCCCGTACAGGGGGCGTACAACTAATGAAAAACTGTTTTTT.

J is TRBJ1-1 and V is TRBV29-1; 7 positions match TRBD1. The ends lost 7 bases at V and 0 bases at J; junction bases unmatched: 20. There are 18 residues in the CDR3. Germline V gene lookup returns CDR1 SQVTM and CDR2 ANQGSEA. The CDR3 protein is CSGGRDQPRGIMNTEAFF. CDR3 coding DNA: TGCAGCGGCGGCCGGGACCAACCCAGGGGGATTATGAACACTGAAGCTTTCTTT.

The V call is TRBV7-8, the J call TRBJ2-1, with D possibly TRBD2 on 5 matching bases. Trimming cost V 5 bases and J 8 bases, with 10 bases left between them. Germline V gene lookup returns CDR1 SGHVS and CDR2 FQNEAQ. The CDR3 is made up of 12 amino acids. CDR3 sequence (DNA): TGTGCCAGCAGCCCGGGGTTATATGAGCAGTTCTTC. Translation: CASSPGLYEQFF.

This CDR3 is CASSPGGQDGTARNQPQHF. The CDR3 DNA follows: TGTGCCAGCAGCCCGGGGGGCCAAGACGGCACGGCACGCAATCAGCCCCAGCATTTT. This sequence joins TRBV5-8 and TRBJ1-5; D may be TRBD1 (6 bases). Germline V CDR1 and CDR2: SGHTS, YDEGEE. CDR3 length: 19 residues. The ends were cut back, 4 bases at V and 2 bases at J, with 25 bases in the middle.

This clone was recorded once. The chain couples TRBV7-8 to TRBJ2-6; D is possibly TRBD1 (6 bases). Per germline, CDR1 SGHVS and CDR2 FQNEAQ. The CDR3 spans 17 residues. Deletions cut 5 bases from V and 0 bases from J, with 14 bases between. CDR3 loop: CASSPDRTPSGANVLTF. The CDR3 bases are TGTGCCAGCAGCCCAGACAGGACCCCCTCTGGGGCCAACGTCCTGACTTTC. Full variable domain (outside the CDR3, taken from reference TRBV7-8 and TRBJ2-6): GAGVSQSPRYKVAKRGQDVALRCDPISGHVSLFWYQQALGQGPEFLTYFQNEAQLDKSGLPSDRFFAERPEGSVSTLKIQRTQQEDSAVYLCASSPDRTPSGANVLTFGAGSRLTVL.

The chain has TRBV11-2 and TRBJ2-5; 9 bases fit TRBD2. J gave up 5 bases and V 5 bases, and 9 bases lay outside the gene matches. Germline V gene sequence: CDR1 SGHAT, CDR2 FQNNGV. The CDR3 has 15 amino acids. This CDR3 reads CASSTIAGDRETQYF. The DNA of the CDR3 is TGTGCCAGCAGCACTATAGCGGGAGATAGGGAGACCCAGTACTTC.

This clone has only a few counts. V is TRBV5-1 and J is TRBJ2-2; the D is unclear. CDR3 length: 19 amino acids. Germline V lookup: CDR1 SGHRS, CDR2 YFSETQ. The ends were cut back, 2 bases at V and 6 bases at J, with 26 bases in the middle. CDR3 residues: CASSLTPASGLGTAGELFF. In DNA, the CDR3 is TGCGCCAGCAGCTTAACCCCCGCATCAGGTCTGGGTACTGCCGGGGAGCTGTTTTTT.

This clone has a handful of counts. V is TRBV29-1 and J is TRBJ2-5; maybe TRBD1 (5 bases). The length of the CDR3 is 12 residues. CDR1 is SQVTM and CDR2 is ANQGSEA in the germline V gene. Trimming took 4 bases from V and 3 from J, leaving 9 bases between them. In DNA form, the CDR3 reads TGCAGCGTTGCGGCAGGGAAAGAGACCCAGTACTTC. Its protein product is CSVAAGKETQYF.

CDR3 sequence reads: CASSESPNTEAFF. CDR3 bases: TGTGCCAGCAGTGAGAGTCCGAACACTGAAGCTTTCTTT. V gene TRBV6-4 combines with J gene TRBJ1-1; D is undetermined. V was trimmed by 3 bases and J by 1 base, leaving 6 bases between them. The CDR3 has 13 residues. Germline V gene sequence: CDR1 MRHNA, CDR2 SNTAGT.